These 7 T cell receptor beta chains share one sample of origin, sequenced in a study of T cells after posttransplantation cyclophosphamide. Method: immunoSEQ multiplex PCR; TCRdb's copy keeps in-frame clones and lacks some. The data show about 21,000 clones, roughly nine tenths seen once. Sampled 1 year posttransplant, controls received myeloablative marrow transplants, methotrexate and a calcineurin inhibitor. Specimen: PBMCs, collected around 390 days after allogeneic stem cell transplant with calcineurin inhibitor and methotrexate. These receptors originate from a female patient in her 30s who received an allogeneic stem cell transplant from an unrelated donor, was CMV-positive, and had acute and chronic GVHD. Some of the T cells may derive from the graft donor.

V and J are TRBV6-5 and TRBJ2-7, with D possibly being TRBD1 (5 bases). This CDR3 has 15 amino acids. Germline CDR1 reads MNHEY; CDR2 reads SVGAGI. V dropped 0 bases and J dropped 2 bases, with 11 bases sitting between them. CDR3 sequence: CASSYSSKGAYEQYF. In DNA form, the CDR3 reads TGTGCCAGCAGTTACTCGAGTAAAGGGGCCTACGAGCAGTACTTC.

The chain is built from TRBV21-1 and TRBJ2-1; no DNA check was done on the table's D call, TRBD1. TRBV21-1 constitutes a pseudogene. The length of the CDR3 is 16 residues. The CDR3 region has the DNA TGTGCCAGCAGCGAATGCGGGGACAGGGCTTACAATGAGCAGTTCTTC. Protein sequence: CASSECGDRAYNEQFF.

This chain connects TRBV5-1 to TRBJ1-4, with a possible D match to TRBD1 (5 bases). This CDR3 is 16 amino acids long. CDR1 is SGHRS and CDR2 is YFSETQ in the germline V gene. Trimming took off 3 bases at V and 3 bases at J, with 15 bases between the two ends. Here the CDR3 reads CASSSMTAGANEKLFF. As DNA, the CDR3 is TGCGCCAGCAGCTCAATGACAGCGGGGGCTAATGAAAAACTGTTTTTT.

The rearrangement uses TRBV30 and TRBJ1-5, with D tentatively TRBD1 (6 bases). V was trimmed by 0 bases and J by 11 bases, leaving 29 bases between them. The germline CDR1 and CDR2 sequences are GTSNPN and SVGIG (reference sequence). The CDR3 contains 18 residues. CDR3 residues: CAWSVVWAGADTRATQHF. The DNA of the CDR3 is TGTGCCTGGAGTGTCGTCTGGGCAGGGGCTGATACTAGGGCCACCCAGCATTTT.

This rearrangement joins TRBV11-2 to TRBJ2-5, with D maybe TRBD1 (5 bases). The germline V gene encodes CDR1 SGHAT and CDR2 FQNNGV. Between the trimmed V and J ends, which lost 5 bases and 5 bases, there was a span of 15 bases. The CDR3 is made up of 14 amino acids. The CDR3 bases are TGTGCCAGCAGCGACAGACGTACCCGGGAGACCCAGTACTTC. Protein: CASSDRRTRETQYF.

This chain uses TRBV6-5 with TRBJ1-2; D remains ambiguous. The CDR3 is 14 residues long. Germline loops: CDR1 MNHEY, CDR2 SVGAGI. Between the trimmed V and J ends, which lost 0 bases and 1 base, there was a span of 6 bases. The DNA for the CDR3 is TGTGCCAGCAGTTACTCACAGAGTAACTATGGCTACACCTTC. Protein: CASSYSQSNYGYTF.

By its share, this clone is hyperexpanded. Other DNA sequences in this sample translate to the same CDR3. This rearrangement joins TRBV19 to TRBJ2-5; 13 positions agree with TRBD2. V gave up 4 bases and J gave up 4 bases; unmatched junction bases: 3. This CDR3 spans 15 amino acids. Germline-derived CDR1 and CDR2 are LNHDA and SQIVND (reference sequence). This CDR3 is CASSRTSGSLETQYF. In DNA form, the CDR3 reads TGTGCCAGTAGTAGGACTAGCGGGAGTTTAGAGACCCAGTACTTC.